This TCR beta chain was identified in a study of fetal regulatory T cell absence and autoimmunity (dated by TCRdb to 2015 to 2018). Study-level background: Exocrine pancreas autoimmunity was seen in the IPEX patients without clinical diabetes. General findings and caveats noted by the study authors: The oligoclonal enrichment was interpreted as support for antigen-driven autoimmunity occurring in the pancreas before birth in IPEX syndrome. The TCR compartment showed significant oligoclonal enrichment in pancreas versus cord blood, with some top clones over 85-fold enriched. Cord blood and pancreas had broadly similar TRB gene family usage, which resembled published neonatal and adult repertoires.

Repertoire sequencing was done on genomic DNA taken from frozen pancreas tissue. The DNeasy Blood and Tissue Kit was used to extract roughly 1.9-3.1 ug of genomic DNA from umbilical cord blood or frozen pancreas. The germline V gene supplies CDR1 SQVTM and CDR2 ANQGSEA. V and J are truncated by 3 bases and 7 bases respectively, leaving an intervening sequence of 13 bases. Including cysteine and phenylalanine, the CDR3 has 13 amino acids. The retained sequence is limited to the CDR3, 39 bases, with the frame set at the first base. TCRbeta CDR3 regions were amplified and barcoded by two-step multiplex PCR on the immunoSEQ human TCRbeta survey platform. Sequencing of the libraries was done on Illumina instruments, and IgH was sequenced in parallel from the same samples. In the paper's pipeline: To remove PCR and sequencing errors, raw reads were filtered against IMGT V, D, J definitions and grouped with a nearest-neighbor algorithm. Clones were defined by identical nucleotide sequence; differential abundance between tissues used per-clone Fisher exact tests with pFDR threshold p<0.01. A minimum inclusion filter of 10 in either sample excluded clones with frequencies too low for statistical inference. The immunoSEQ Analyzer was used for pairwise clonal comparisons, and IMGT tools were used to assess gene family usage. TCRdb provides this immuneACCESS table in a form limited to in-frame rearrangements. Some clones are lacking; in checked studies, under half of them reflect an unresolved V gene, and why the rest are absent is not known. V and J calls and clone size follow that table, whereas D and trimming were derived from the DNA. Across this sample there are around 100,000 clones, with around 72% seen only once. Jointly, the top ten make up roughly 2% of the sample.

As to this clone: It lacks a known antigen. No much larger clone exists at a distance of one base, and base qualities are not known.

Specimen: pancreas tissue. The sequence links TRBV29-1 to TRBJ1-5, with a weak D call of TRBD1 (6 bases match). The receptor's source is a male donor with IPEX syndrome. In nucleotides, the sequence is TGCAGCGTTGATGGACAGCCGGGACAGCCCCAGCATTTT. It is translated as CSVDGQPGQPQHF.